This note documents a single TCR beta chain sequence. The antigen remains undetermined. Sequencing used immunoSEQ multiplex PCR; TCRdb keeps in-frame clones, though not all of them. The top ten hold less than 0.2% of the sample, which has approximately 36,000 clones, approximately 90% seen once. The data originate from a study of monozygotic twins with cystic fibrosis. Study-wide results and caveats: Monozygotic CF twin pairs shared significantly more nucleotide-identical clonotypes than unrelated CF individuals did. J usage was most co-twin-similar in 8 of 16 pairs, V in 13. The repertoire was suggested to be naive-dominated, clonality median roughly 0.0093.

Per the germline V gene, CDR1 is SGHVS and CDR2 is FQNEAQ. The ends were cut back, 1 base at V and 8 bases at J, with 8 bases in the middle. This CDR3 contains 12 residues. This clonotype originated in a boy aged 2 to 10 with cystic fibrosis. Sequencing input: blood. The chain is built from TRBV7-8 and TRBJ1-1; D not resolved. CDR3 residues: CASSLGALEAFF. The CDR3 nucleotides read TGTGCCAGCAGCTTAGGGGCCCTAGAAGCTTTCTTT.